The 20 T cell receptor beta chains listed next were all sequenced from one sample in a study of STAT5B mutations in CD4+ large granular lymphocyte leukemia. Measured with immunoSEQ multiplex PCR; TCRdb has only the in-frame clones, and not every one. The repertoire holds roughly 40,000 clones, with roughly 84% as singletons. Sequencing was performed on CD4+ T cells from blood buffy coats. These TCRs come from a human donor in good health.

The chain couples TRBV6-6 to TRBJ2-1; D could derive from TRBD1 or TRBD2 (5 bases each). The V and J ends lost 5 bases and 13 bases respectively, with 15 bases between them. CDR1 is MNHNY and CDR2 is SVGAGI in the germline V gene (reference sequence). This CDR3 has 12 residues. In DNA, the CDR3 is TGTGCCAGCAGTAGCCCCGGGGACCACCAGTTCTTC. It encodes CASSSPGDHQFF.

This clone was counted once. The chain links TRBV6-6 to TRBJ2-5; D is unclear. The CDR3 contains 12 residues. V was clipped by 5 bases and J by 5 bases, with 9 bases between them. CDR1 is MNHNY, CDR2 SVGAGI, per germline (reference sequence). In DNA form, the CDR3 reads TGTGCCAGCAGTCGAGATCGGGAGACCCAGTACTTC. This codes for CASSRDRETQYF.

This CDR3 is CASSPRASRETQYF. CDR3 bases: TGCGCCAGCAGCCCCCGGGCCTCAAGGGAGACCCAGTACTTC. V gene TRBV4-3 combines with J gene TRBJ2-5, with D unresolved. Deletions cut 4 bases from V and 5 bases from J, with 14 bases between. This CDR3 comprises 14 residues. Germline-derived CDR1 and CDR2 are LGHNA and YSLEER.

The chain employs TRBV5-1 and TRBJ2-3, with 9 bases fitting TRBD1. This CDR3 has 16 residues. Trimming cost V 4 bases and J 3 bases; bases outside gene matches: 9. In germline, CDR1 is SGHRS, CDR2 YFSETQ. The CDR3 DNA is TGCGCCAGCAGCCCTAACACAGGGGGCTCGACAGATACGCAGTATTTT. Protein product: CASSPNTGGSTDTQYF.

In nucleotides, the CDR3 is TGTGCCAGCAGCTTAGGACTAGCGGGGGTTACAGATACGCAGTATTTT. This codes for CASSLGLAGVTDTQYF. The rearrangement links TRBV7-9 to TRBJ2-3; TRBD2 matches at 12 bases. This CDR3 comprises 16 residues. Germline CDR1 and CDR2: SEHNR and FQNEAQ (reference sequence). J lost 3 bases, V lost 1 base, and 2 bases had no gene match.

The chain links TRBV27 to TRBJ1-1; D possibly corresponds to TRBD1 (5 bases). Between the trimmed V and J ends, which lost 6 bases and 0 bases, there was a span of 14 bases. CDR3 length equals 15 residues. The germline CDR1 and CDR2 sequences are MNHEY and SMNVEV (reference sequence). CDR3 sequence: CASSLLAGMNTEAFF. The DNA of the CDR3 is TGTGCCAGCAGCCTCTTGGCAGGGATGAACACTGAAGCTTTCTTT.

The chain recombines TRBV30 with TRBJ2-7, with 7 bases fitting TRBD2. V trimming: 7 bases; J trimming: 7 bases; junction bases outside the gene matches: 13. The CDR3 is 13 residues long. Germline lookup yields CDR1 GTSNPN and CDR2 SVGIG (reference sequence). CDR3 nucleotide sequence: TGTGCCTCGGGGGGTCTTCCCGCGGGAGAGCAGTACTTC. Its translation: CASGGLPAGEQYF. The whole variable domain, filled in from reference TRBV30 and TRBJ2-7, reads SQTIHQWPATLVQPVGSPLSLECTVEGTSNPNLYWYRQAAGRGLQLLFYSVGIGQISSEVPQNLSASRPQDRQFILSSKKLLLSDSGFYLCASGGLPAGEQYFGPGTRLTVT.

The V gene is TRBV19, the J gene TRBJ1-4, with D maybe TRBD1 (5 bases). V lost 6 bases and J lost 0, with 14 bases in between. This CDR3 has 16 amino acids. Germline CDR1 LNHDA, CDR2 SQIVND (reference sequence). The CDR3 bases are TGTGCCAGTAGGCAAGACAGAGCTACAACTAATGAAAAACTGTTTTTT. Protein sequence: CASRQDRATTNEKLFF.

This chain uses TRBV9 with TRBJ1-2; TRBD1 aligns across 7 bases. The CDR3 length is 17 residues. Germline lookup yields CDR1 SGDLS and CDR2 YYNGEE. V was clipped by 5 bases and J by 3 bases; unmatched bases: 16. This CDR3 reads CASSGTQPGQRYYGYTF. The CDR3 DNA follows: TGTGCCAGCAGTGGGACACAACCGGGACAGAGATACTATGGCTACACCTTC.

V is TRBV30 and J is TRBJ2-1; a weak D match, TRBD1 (6 bases). The germline CDR1 and CDR2 sequences are GTSNPN and SVGIG (reference sequence). The CDR3 spans 11 residues. V was cut by 4 bases and J by 7 bases, with 8 bases left in between. CDR3 region: CAWNRANEQFF. The CDR3 coding sequence is TGTGCCTGGAACAGGGCAAATGAGCAGTTCTTC.

The V gene is TRBV14, the J gene TRBJ2-6; a possible D gene is TRBD1 (5 bases). CDR1 SGHDN and CDR2 FVKESK come from the germline V gene. The CDR3 runs 18 residues. The germline V and J ends were trimmed by 3 bases and 2 bases, with 17 bases remaining between them. The DNA of the CDR3 is TGTGCCAGCAGCCACTTTAGGGGAAGGGGAACTGGGGCCAACGTCCTGACTTTC. It codes for CASSHFRGRGTGANVLTF.

V is TRBV21-1 and J is TRBJ1-3. TRBV21-1 is labeled a pseudogene. This CDR3 is 13 amino acids long. The CDR3 spells CASSKVGLGEGDF. CDR3 DNA: TGTGCCAGCAGCAAAGTTGGGTTAGGGGAGGGAGATTTT.

The chain combines TRBV4-2 with TRBJ1-5; no reliable D call. Trimming took 1 base from V and 1 from J, leaving 5 bases between them. Germline V gives CDR1 LGHNA, CDR2 YNFKEQ. The CDR3 sequence is 14 residues long. The CDR3 here is CASSQVWSNQPQHF. CDR3 sequence (DNA): TGTGCCAGCAGCCAAGTGTGGAGCAATCAGCCCCAGCATTTT.

The chain is built from TRBV6-1 and TRBJ2-7; a weak D match, TRBD1 (5 bases). Trimming took 11 bases from V and 7 from J, leaving 15 bases between them. Germline CDR1 MNHNS, CDR2 SASEGT. This CDR3 comprises 11 residues. The CDR3 nucleotides are TGTGCCTCCGAAAGGGGCAGTGAGCAGTACTTC. Protein: CASERGSEQYF.

The rearrangement joins TRBV6-5 to TRBJ1-2; 10 bases map to TRBD1. Looked up from germline, CDR1 is MNHEY and CDR2 is SVGAGI. V was pared by 2 bases and J by 5 bases, with 5 bases of the junction left unmatched. This CDR3 contains 15 residues. For the CDR3, the DNA is TGTGCCAGCAGTTACGCCGGGACAGGGGAATATGGCTACACCTTC. It specifies CASSYAGTGEYGYTF.

This clone was seen only a few times. This chain uses TRBV6-5 with TRBJ1-5, with 9 bases that match TRBD1. Germline assignment: CDR1 MNHEY and CDR2 SVGAGI. The CDR3 is 14 residues long. Germline trimming cut 7 bases from V and 7 bases from J; bases unmatched to any gene: 8. The DNA of the CDR3 is TGTGCCAGCATGACAGGGGGAGTTGGGCAGCCCCAGCATTTT. Translating gives CASMTGGVGQPQHF.

This rearrangement joins TRBV29-1 to TRBJ2-7, with 7 nucleotides matching TRBD2. From germline, CDR1 is SQVTM and CDR2 ANQGSEA. V gave up 4 bases and J gave up 0 bases; unmatched junction bases: 6. The CDR3 is 14 residues long. CDR3 sequence: CSVAGLFPSYEQYF. The DNA of the CDR3 is TGCAGCGTTGCGGGACTATTCCCCTCCTACGAGCAGTACTTC.

The CDR3 nucleotides read TGTGCCATCAGTGGTACGGCAGGGGGCTCCTACGAGCAGTACTTC. This gives the protein CAISGTAGGSYEQYF. The rearrangement links TRBV10-3 to TRBJ2-7; 7 bases align to TRBD1. This CDR3 spans 15 amino acids. The J segment lost 0 bases and the V segment lost 4 bases, leaving 6 bases of the junction unmatched. The germline gives CDR1 ENHRY, CDR2 SYGVKD.

This chain uses TRBV7-9 with TRBJ2-6; 7 nucleotides agree with TRBD2. The CDR3 covers 15 residues. Per the germline V gene, CDR1 is SEHNR and CDR2 is FQNEAQ (reference sequence). V shed 6 bases and J 1 base; nucleotides not matched to a gene: 3. CDR3 amino acids: CASRSGASGANVLTF. The CDR3 nucleotides are TGTGCCAGCAGGAGCGGGGCTTCTGGGGCCAACGTCCTGACTTTC.

The rearrangement joins TRBV18 to TRBJ2-7, with D possibly called TRBD1 or TRBD2 (5 bases each). CDR3 size: 15 residues. With 3 bases removed from V and 6 bases from J, the gap between germline ends came to 18 bases. Germline-derived CDR1 and CDR2 are KGHSH and LQKENI. The CDR3 DNA sequence: TGTGCCAGCTCACCCCCCGATAAAAGAGGGGTCGAGCAGTACTTC. The encoded protein is CASSPPDKRGVEQYF.